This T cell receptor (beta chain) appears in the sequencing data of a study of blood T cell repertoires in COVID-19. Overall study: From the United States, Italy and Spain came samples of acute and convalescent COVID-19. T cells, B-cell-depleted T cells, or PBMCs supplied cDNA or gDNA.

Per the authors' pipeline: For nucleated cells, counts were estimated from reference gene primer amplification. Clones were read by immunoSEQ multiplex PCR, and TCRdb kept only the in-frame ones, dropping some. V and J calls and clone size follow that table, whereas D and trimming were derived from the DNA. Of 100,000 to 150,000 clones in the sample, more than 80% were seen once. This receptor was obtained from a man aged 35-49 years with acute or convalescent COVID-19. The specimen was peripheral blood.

CDR3 loop: CAISETGGSQETQYF. In DNA form, the CDR3 reads TGTGCCATCAGTGAAACAGGGGGCTCCCAAGAGACCCAGTACTTC. The chain joins TRBV10-3 to TRBJ2-5, with 9 bases matching TRBD1. Germline CDR1 ENHRY, CDR2 SYGVKD. V lost 3 bases and J lost 1; bases outside the gene matches: 3. This CDR3 is 15 amino acids long.